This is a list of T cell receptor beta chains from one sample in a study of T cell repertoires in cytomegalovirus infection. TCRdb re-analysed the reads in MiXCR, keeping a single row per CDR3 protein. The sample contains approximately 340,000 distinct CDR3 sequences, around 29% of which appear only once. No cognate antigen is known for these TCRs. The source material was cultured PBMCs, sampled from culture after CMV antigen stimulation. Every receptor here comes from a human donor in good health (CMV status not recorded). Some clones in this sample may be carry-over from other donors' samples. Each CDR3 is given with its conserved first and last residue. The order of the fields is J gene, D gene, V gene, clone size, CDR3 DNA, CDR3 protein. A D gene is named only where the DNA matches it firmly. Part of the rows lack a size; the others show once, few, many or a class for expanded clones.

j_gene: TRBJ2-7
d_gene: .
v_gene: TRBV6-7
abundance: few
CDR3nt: TGTGCCAGCAGTTACACTCCTCGGGATTACTCCTACGAGCAGTACTTC
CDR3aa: CASSYTPRDYSYEQYF

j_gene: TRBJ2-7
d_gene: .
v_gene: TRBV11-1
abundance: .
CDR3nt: TGTGCCAGCAGCTTAGGTACCTGGGACGGTCTCGCCTACGAGCAGTACTTC
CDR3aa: CASSLGTWDGLAYEQYF

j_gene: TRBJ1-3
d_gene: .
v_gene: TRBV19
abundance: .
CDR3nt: TGTGCCAGTAAGTCAGGAGGGCAAGGAAACACCATATATTTT
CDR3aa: CASKSGGQGNTIYF

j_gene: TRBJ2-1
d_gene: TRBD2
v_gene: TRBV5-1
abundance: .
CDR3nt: TGCGCCAGCAGCTTGCCAGCGGGAGGGCCGAATGAGCAGTTCTTC
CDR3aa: CASSLPAGGPNEQFF

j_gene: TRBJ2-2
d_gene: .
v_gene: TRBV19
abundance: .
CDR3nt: TGTGCCAGTAGTATTTACAGGGTTTTTAACACCGGGGAGCTGTTTTTT
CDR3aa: CASSIYRVFNTGELFF

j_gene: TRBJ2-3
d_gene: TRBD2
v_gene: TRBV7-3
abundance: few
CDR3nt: TGTGCCAGCAGCTTAACCCGAGGGGGACTAGCGGGGATAGATACGCAGTATTTT
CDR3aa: CASSLTRGGLAGIDTQYF

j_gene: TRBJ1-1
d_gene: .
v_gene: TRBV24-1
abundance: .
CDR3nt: TGTGCCACCAAAGACAAAACGAACACTGAAGCTTTCTTT
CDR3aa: CATKDKTNTEAFF

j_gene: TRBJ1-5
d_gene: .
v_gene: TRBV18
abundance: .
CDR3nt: TGTGCCAGCTCACCTGGGGGGATTCAGCCCCAGCATTTT
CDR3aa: CASSPGGIQPQHF

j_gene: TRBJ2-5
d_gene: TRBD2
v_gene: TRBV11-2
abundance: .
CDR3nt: TGTGCCAGCAGCTCGGCGGTTCGTGCTAGCGGCTTCCAAGAGACCCAGTACTTC
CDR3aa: CASSSAVRASGFQETQYF

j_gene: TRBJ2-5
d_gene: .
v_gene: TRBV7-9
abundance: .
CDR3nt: TGTGCCAGCAGCCCAACGGGGCGGGTCCAAGAGACCCAGTACTTC
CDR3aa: CASSPTGRVQETQYF

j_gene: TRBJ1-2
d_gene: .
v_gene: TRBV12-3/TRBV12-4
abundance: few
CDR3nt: TGTGCCAGCAGTCCGGGACTGTTAGCTAACTATGGCTACACCTTC
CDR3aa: CASSPGLLANYGYTF

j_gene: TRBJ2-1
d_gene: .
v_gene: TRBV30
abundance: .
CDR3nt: TGTGCCTGGAAATCGTCAAGGGAGTGGAACAATGAGCAGTTCTTC
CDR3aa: CAWKSSREWNNEQFF

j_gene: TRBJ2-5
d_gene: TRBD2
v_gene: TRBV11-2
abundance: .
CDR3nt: TGTGCCAGCAGCGTGGGTCTAGCGGGGCCGGAGACCCAGTACTTC
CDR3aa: CASSVGLAGPETQYF

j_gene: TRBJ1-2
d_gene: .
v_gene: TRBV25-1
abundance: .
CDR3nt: TGTGCCAGCAGTGTAGGAGGGGGCTACACCTTC
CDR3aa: CASSVGGGYTF

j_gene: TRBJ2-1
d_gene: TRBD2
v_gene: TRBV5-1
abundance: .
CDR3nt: TGCGCCAGCAGCTTGGATCTACTAGCGGGCGCAAATGAGCAGTTCTTC
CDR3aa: CASSLDLLAGANEQFF

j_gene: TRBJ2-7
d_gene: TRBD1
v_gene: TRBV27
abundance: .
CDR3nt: TGTGCCAGCAGTGGAGGACAGGGTCCCTACGAGCAGTACTTC
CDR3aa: CASSGGQGPYEQYF

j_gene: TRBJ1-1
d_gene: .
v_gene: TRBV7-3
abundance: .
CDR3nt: TGTGCCAGCACCAGTTACGAACCCCAACAGAGGAACACTGAAGCTTTCTTT
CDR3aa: CASTSYEPQQRNTEAFF

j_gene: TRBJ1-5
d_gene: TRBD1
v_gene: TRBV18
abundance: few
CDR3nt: TGTGCCAGCTCACCCCCGGGACAGGGTCCCACTCAGCCCCAGCATTTT
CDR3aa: CASSPPGQGPTQPQHF

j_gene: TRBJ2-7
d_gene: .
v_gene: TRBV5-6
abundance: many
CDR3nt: TGTGCCAGCACCCTTCGGGGGCCTGGCTACGAGCAGTACTTC
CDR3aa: CASTLRGPGYEQYF

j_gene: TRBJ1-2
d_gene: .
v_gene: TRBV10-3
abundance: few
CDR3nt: TGTGCCATCAGTGGGTTGACCTCAGGATTCTATGGCTACACCTTC
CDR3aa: CAISGLTSGFYGYTF

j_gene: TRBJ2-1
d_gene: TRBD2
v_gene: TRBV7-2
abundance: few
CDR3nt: TGTGCCAGCAGCTTAGTAGCGGGACTTTCCTACAATGAGCAGTTCTTC
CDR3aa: CASSLVAGLSYNEQFF

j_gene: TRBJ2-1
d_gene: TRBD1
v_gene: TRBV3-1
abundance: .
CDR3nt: TGTGCCAGCAGCCCTCGGACAGGGGTGGGTGAGCAGTTCTTC
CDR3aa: CASSPRTGVGEQFF

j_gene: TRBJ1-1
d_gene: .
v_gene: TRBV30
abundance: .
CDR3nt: TGTGCCTGGAGTGGCGGACAGAACACTGAAGCTTTCTTT
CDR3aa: CAWSGGQNTEAFF

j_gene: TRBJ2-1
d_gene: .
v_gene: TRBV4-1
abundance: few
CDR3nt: TGCGCCAGCCGGGACACCTTGAGCTCCTACAATGAGCAGTTCTTC
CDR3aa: CASRDTLSSYNEQFF

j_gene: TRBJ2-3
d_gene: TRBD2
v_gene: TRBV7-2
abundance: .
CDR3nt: TGTGCCAGCAGCTCAGGAGCGGGAGGCCACACAGATACGCAGTATTTT
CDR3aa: CASSSGAGGHTDTQYF

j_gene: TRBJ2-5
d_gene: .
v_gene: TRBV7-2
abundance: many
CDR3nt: TGTGCCAGCAGCTTATGGCTAGATGGGACCCAGTACTTC
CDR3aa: CASSLWLDGTQYF

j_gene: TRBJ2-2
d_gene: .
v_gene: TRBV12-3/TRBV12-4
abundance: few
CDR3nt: TGTGCCAGCAGTTTTAGAGAGACCGGGGAGCTGTTTTTT
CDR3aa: CASSFRETGELFF

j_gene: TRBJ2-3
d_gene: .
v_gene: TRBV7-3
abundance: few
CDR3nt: TGTGCCAGCAGCTTAAATCTTGGGGCAGATACGCAGTATTTT
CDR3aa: CASSLNLGADTQYF

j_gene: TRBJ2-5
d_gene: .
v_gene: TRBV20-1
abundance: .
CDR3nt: TGCAGTGCGAGGGGACCGGAAGAGACCCAGTACTTC
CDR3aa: CSARGPEETQYF

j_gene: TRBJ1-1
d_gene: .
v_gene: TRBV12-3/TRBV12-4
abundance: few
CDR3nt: TGTGCCAGCAGCCTCGGGACAATCACTGAAGCTTTCTTT
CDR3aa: CASSLGTITEAFF

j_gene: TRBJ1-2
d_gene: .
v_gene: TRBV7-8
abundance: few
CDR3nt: TGTGCCAGCAGCTTAGGCAACTCCTATGGCTACACCTTC
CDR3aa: CASSLGNSYGYTF

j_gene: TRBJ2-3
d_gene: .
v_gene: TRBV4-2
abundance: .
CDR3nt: TGTGCCAGCAGCCAAGATAGGTGGCCCACAGATACGCAGTATTTT
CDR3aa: CASSQDRWPTDTQYF

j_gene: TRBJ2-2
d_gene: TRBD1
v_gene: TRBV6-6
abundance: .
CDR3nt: TGTGCCAGCAGTTACGGGACAGGGACCACCGGGGAGCTGTTTTTT
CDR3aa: CASSYGTGTTGELFF

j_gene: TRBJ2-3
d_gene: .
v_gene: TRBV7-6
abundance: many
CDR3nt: TGTGCCAGCAGCTTGGGGAGCTGGGTGAGCACAGATACGCAGTATTTT
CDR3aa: CASSLGSWVSTDTQYF

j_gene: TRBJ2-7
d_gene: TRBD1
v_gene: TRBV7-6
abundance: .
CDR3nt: TGTGCCAGCAGCTTAGCGCCAGGGGACAGCTACGAGCAGTACTTC
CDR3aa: CASSLAPGDSYEQYF

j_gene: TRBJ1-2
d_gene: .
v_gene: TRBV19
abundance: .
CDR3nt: TGTGCCAGTAGTTACGGGGCTAACTATGGCTACACCTTC
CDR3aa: CASSYGANYGYTF

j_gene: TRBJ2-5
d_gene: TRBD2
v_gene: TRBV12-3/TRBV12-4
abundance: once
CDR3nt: TGTGCCAGCAGTCCGGGGGGGGTGATCCAAGAGACCCAGTACTTC
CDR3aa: CASSPGGVIQETQYF

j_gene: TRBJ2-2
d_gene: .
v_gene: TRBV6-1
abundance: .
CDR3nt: TGTGCCAGCAGTGGTGTCAGAGTTTTAGACACCGGGGAGCTGTTTTTT
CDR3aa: CASSGVRVLDTGELFF

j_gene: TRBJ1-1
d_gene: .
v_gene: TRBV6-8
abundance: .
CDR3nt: TGTGCCAGCAGCCCAGGGGCCATGGGGACTGAAGCTTTCTTT
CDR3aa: CASSPGAMGTEAFF

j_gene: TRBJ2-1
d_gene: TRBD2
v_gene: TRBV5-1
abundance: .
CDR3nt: TGCGCCAGCAACGAGATCCCGGGACTAGCGGGGAGGGATAATGAGCAGTTCTTC
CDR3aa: CASNEIPGLAGRDNEQFF

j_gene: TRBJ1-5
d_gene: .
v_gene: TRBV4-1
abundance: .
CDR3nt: TGCGCCAGCAGCCAAGGTGGGGATCAGCCCCAGCATTTT
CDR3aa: CASSQGGDQPQHF

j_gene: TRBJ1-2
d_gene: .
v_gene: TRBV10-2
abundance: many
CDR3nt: TGCGCCAGCCTCAGAGACAACTCCTTCTACACCTTC
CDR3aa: CASLRDNSFYTF

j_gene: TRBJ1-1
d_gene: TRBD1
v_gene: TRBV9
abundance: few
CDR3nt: TGTGCCAGCAGCGTAGGGTTTACAGGGGGTACTGAAGCTTTCTTT
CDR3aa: CASSVGFTGGTEAFF

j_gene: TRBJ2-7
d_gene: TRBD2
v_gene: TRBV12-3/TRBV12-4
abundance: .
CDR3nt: TGTGCCAGCAGTTTGGCTAGCGGGGGGTACTACGAGCAGTACTTC
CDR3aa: CASSLASGGYYEQYF

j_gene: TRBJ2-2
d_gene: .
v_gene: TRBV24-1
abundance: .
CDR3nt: TGTGCCACCAGTGCCCCCGACGAGATTTACACCGGGGAGCTGTTTTTT
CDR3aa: CATSAPDEIYTGELFF

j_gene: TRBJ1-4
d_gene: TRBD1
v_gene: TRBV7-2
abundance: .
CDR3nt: TGTGCCAGCAGCGAGAATTACCGGGACAGGAGATCAACTAATGAAAAACTGTTTTTT
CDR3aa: CASSENYRDRRSTNEKLFF

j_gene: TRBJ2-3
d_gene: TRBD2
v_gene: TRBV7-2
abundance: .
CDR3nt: TGTGCCAGCAGCTCAGGACTAGCGGGGGCGACAGATACGCAGTATTTT
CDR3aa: CASSSGLAGATDTQYF

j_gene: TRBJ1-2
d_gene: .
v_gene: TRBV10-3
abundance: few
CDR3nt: TGTGCCATCAGTGATAGGGAAAAGGGGAACTATGGCTACACCTTC
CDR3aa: CAISDREKGNYGYTF

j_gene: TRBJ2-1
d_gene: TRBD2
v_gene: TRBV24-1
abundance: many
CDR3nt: TGTGCCACCAGTGACTCCCCCGGGACTAGCGGGAGTGCGGCCAGTAATGAGCAGTTCTTC
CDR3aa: CATSDSPGTSGSAASNEQFF

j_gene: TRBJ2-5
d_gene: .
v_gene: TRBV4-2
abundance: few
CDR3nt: TGTGCCAGCAGCCAAGCCACAGGAACGATAAAAGAGACCCAGTACTTC
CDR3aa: CASSQATGTIKETQYF

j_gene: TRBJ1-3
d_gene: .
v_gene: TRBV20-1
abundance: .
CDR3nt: TGCAGTGCTAGAGGTCTCACGGGGAGCTCTGGAAACACCATATATTTT
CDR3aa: CSARGLTGSSGNTIYF

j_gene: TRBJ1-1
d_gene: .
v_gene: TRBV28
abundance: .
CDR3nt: TGTGCCAGCAGTCTTGGGGCCAGCTTAAACACTGAAGCTTTCTTT
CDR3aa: CASSLGASLNTEAFF

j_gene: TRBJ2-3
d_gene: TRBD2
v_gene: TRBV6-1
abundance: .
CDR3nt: TGTGCCAGCAGTTCGCTTCCGGGACTAGCGGGAGGAGGCACAGATACGCAGTATTTT
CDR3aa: CASSSLPGLAGGGTDTQYF

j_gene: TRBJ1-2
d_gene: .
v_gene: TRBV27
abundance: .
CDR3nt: TGTGCCAGCAGTTTATGGGCCCGGGACATCTCGGGCTATGGCTACACCTTC
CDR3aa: CASSLWARDISGYGYTF

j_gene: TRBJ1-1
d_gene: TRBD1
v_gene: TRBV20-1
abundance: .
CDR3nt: TGCAGTGCTAGAGCCGCCGGACAGGGGGGTAACACTGAAGCTTTCTTT
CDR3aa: CSARAAGQGGNTEAFF